Listed below are T cell receptor beta chains from one sample, sequenced in a study of blood T cell repertoires in COVID-19. The data were produced by immunoSEQ multiplex PCR, yet TCRdb's version contains in-frame clones alone and is incomplete. The table has approximately 220,000 clones, about 87% seen once; the top ten hold 2% to 3%. The specimen sequenced was PBMCs or T cells enriched from blood (not recorded which). The receptors derive from a woman in her twenties or thirties with acute COVID-19. Each CDR3 is given with its conserved first and last residue. Fields, in order: clone size, CDR3 length, J gene, V gene, D gene, CDR3 protein, CDR3 DNA. The D gene is left open where the match is weak. The size field is filled for only some rows; it gives once, few, many or a size class.

few 14 TRBJ1-3 TRBV2 - CASSVRGAGNTIYF TGTGCCAGCAGTGTTCGAGGTGCTGGAAACACCATATATTTT
- 15 TRBJ2-5 TRBV11-1 TRBD2 CASSVASGGSETQYF TGTGCCAGCAGCGTGGCCAGCGGGGGTTCAGAGACCCAGTACTTC
- 16 TRBJ1-1 TRBV30 TRBD1 CAWSAIDRGENTEAFF TGTGCCTGGAGTGCTATCGACAGGGGCGAGAACACTGAAGCTTTCTTT
- 16 TRBJ1-1 TRBV5-1 - CASSLLGSRLDTEAFF TGCGCCAGCAGCTTGCTAGGATCGCGTTTGGACACTGAAGCTTTCTTT
- 15 TRBJ2-4 TRBV10-1 - CASSESKLVGNIQYF TGCGCCAGCAGTGAGTCGAAACTAGTTGGAAACATTCAGTACTTC
- 14 TRBJ1-6 TRBV3-1/TRBV3-2 - CASSPTGSYSPLHF TGTGCCAGCAGCCCCACAGGGTCGTATTCACCCCTCCACTTT
- 15 TRBJ1-1 TRBV5-1 TRBD1 CASSSDRGKNTEAFF TGCGCCAGCAGCTCCGACAGGGGGAAGAACACTGAAGCTTTCTTT
- 15 TRBJ1-5 TRBV5-5 - CASSLVGYSNQPQHF TGTGCCAGCAGCTTGGTCGGTTATAGCAATCAGCCCCAGCATTTT
once 15 TRBJ1-1 TRBV9 - CASGLSPSRSFEAFF TGTGCCAGCGGTTTATCCCCGAGTCGCTCATTCGAAGCTTTCTTT
once 13 TRBJ1-5 TRBV18 TRBD1 CASSRGTVQPQHF TGTGCCAGCTCACGCGGGACAGTTCAGCCCCAGCATTTT
- 14 TRBJ1-5 TRBV19 - CASTPGYSNQPQHF TGTGCCAGTACCCCGGGATATAGCAATCAGCCCCAGCATTTT
once 15 TRBJ1-4 TRBV7-9 - CASSLAQAANEKLFF TGTGCCAGCAGCCTCGCTCAAGCGGCTAATGAAAAACTGTTTTTT
few 20 TRBJ2-1 TRBV27 TRBD1 CASSLDRTGSWDVSYNEQFF TGTGCCAGCAGTTTAGATAGGACAGGATCGTGGGATGTCTCCTACAATGAGCAGTTCTTC
- 18 TRBJ2-5 TRBV7-6 TRBD2 CASLAFRLAGGGQETQYF TGTGCCAGCTTGGCGTTTCGGCTAGCGGGGGGCGGCCAAGAGACCCAGTACTTC
- 16 TRBJ1-4 TRBV6-2/TRBV6-3 TRBD1 CASSPRQGRTNEKLFF TGTGCCAGCAGTCCCCGACAGGGAAGGACTAATGAAAAACTGTTTTTT
- 14 TRBJ1-1 TRBV12-5 - CASGLVEGNTEAFF TGTGCTAGTGGTTTGGTTGAGGGGAACACTGAAGCTTTCTTT
- 14 TRBJ1-6 TRBV10-3 TRBD1 CAISDDRANSPLHF TGTGCCATCAGTGACGACAGGGCGAATTCACCCCTCCACTTT
- 13 TRBJ2-2 TRBV7-2 - CASSVWDSGELFF TGTGCCAGCAGCGTGTGGGACTCCGGGGAGCTGTTTTTT
- 16 TRBJ1-6 TRBV16 TRBD1 CASSQSGQGAESPLHF TGTGCCAGCAGCCAATCTGGGCAGGGGGCAGAGTCACCCCTCCACTTT
few 16 TRBJ2-7 TRBV6-2/TRBV6-3 TRBD2 CASSEAGGRAPYEQYF TGTGCCAGCAGCGAGGCGGGGGGGAGGGCCCCCTACGAGCAGTACTTC
once 16 TRBJ1-4 TRBV10-3 - CAISVNGQLSNEKLFF TGTGCCATCTCTGTTAATGGACAGCTTAGTAATGAAAAACTGTTTTTT
- 16 TRBJ2-1 TRBV30 - CAWSVSGGGTYNEQFF TGTGCCTGGAGTGTATCGGGTGGGGGGACCTACAATGAGCAGTTCTTC
- 15 TRBJ2-6 TRBV29-1 - CSVGSTRSGANVLTF TGCAGCGTTGGTTCTACGCGCTCTGGGGCCAACGTCCTGACTTTC
- 12 TRBJ2-7 TRBV5-1 - CASSFSGYEQYF TGCGCCAGCAGCTTTTCGGGCTACGAGCAGTACTTC
- 15 TRBJ1-2 TRBV6-6 TRBD1 CASSRKGQGGDGYTF TGTGCCAGCAGCCGTAAAGGACAGGGCGGAGACGGCTACACCTTC
few 13 TRBJ1-2 TRBV7-9 - CASSLVISYGYTF TGTGCCAGCAGCTTAGTGATTAGCTATGGCTACACCTTC
- 16 TRBJ2-7 TRBV4-1 - CASSQDLRGRSYEQYF TGCGCCAGCAGCCAAGATCTGAGAGGGCGGAGCTACGAGCAGTACTTC
- 17 TRBJ1-1 TRBV5-4 TRBD1 CASSLVEGGGVNTEAFF TGTGCCAGCAGCTTGGTAGAAGGGGGCGGTGTGAACACTGAAGCTTTCTTT
- 15 TRBJ2-1 TRBV13 TRBD2 CASLEMASGYNEQFF TGTGCCAGCTTGGAGATGGCTAGCGGATACAATGAGCAGTTCTTC
- 13 TRBJ2-5 TRBV11-2 TRBD1 CASSSTGWETQYF TGTGCCAGCAGCTCGACAGGGTGGGAGACCCAGTACTTC